This T cell receptor (beta chain) was sequenced during a study of cytomegalovirus exposure and HLA in healthy donors. 13 Jbeta primers and 60 Vbeta primers were used for the PCR. Sequenced by immunoSEQ multiplex PCR; TCRdb stores in-frame clones only, minus some. Of about 180,000 clones in the sample, less than 80% were seen once. This clone was recorded a few times. This TCR came from a middle-aged woman in good health and CMV-seronegative. The sequencing input was PBMCs.

The DNA of the CDR3 is TGTGCCAGCAGTGGGGGGACAGGGAGAAACAATGAGCAGTTCTTC. It encodes CASSGGTGRNNEQFF. The V and J genes are TRBV6-1 and TRBJ2-1, with 9 bases lining up with TRBD1. There are 15 residues in the CDR3. Per the germline V gene, CDR1 is MNHNS and CDR2 is SASEGT. V gave up 4 bases and J gave up 5 bases; unmatched junction bases: 6.